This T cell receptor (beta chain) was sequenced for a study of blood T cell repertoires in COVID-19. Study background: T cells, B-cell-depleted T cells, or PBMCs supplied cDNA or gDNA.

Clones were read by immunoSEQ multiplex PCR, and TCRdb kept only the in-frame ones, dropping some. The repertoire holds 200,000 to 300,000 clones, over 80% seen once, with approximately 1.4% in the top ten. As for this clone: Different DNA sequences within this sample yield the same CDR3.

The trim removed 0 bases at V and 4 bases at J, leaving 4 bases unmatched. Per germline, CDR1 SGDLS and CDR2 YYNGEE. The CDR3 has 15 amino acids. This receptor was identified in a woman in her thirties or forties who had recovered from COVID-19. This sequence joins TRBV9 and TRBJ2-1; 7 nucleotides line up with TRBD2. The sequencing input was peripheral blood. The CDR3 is CASSVDGGSYNEQFF. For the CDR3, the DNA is TGTGCCAGCAGCGTAGACGGGGGGTCTTACAATGAGCAGTTCTTC.